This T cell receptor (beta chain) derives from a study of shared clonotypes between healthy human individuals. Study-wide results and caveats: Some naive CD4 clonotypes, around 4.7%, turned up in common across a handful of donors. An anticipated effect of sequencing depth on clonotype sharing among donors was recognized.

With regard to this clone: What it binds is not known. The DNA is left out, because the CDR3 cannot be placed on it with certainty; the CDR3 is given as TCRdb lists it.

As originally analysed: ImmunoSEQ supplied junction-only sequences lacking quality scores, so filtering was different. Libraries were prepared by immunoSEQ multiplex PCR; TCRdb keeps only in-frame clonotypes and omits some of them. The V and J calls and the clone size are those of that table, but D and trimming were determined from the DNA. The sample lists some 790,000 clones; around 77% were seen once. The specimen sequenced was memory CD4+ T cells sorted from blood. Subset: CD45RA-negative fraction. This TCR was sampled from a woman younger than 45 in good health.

CDR3 in amino acids: CASIYFGANVLTF. The rearrangement links TRBV2 to TRBJ2-6; TRBD2, as called in the table, went unchecked against the DNA. CDR1 SNHLY and CDR2 FYNNEI come from the germline V gene. The CDR3 is 13 amino acids in total, end residues counted.